This is a list of T cell receptor beta chains from one sample in a study of T cells in Graves' hyperthyroidism and ophthalmopathy. TCRdb recomputed calls from the multiplex PCR reads with MiXCR, one row per CDR3 protein. The sample has 600,000 or so distinct CDR3 sequences; 15% to 20% are singletons. Sequencing was carried out using blood. The receptors derive from a woman younger than 45 with Graves' hyperthyroidism. The CDR3 runs from the conserved cysteine through the conserved F or W. D genes are given only for firm matches. A row's size may be missing; if present it is once, few, many or a size class.

- 14 many TRBJ1-6 TRBV11-3 TGTGCCAGCAGCCCCCGGTCGTCTAATTCACCCCTCCACTTT CASSPRSSNSPLHF
- 13 many TRBJ2-7 TRBV10-3 TGTGCCATCAGTGGCAGCCGTTCCTACGAGCAGTACTTC CAISGSRSYEQYF
- 14 - TRBJ1-1 TRBV28 TGTGCCAGCAGGGCTGAACTTGGGAACACTGAAGCTTTCTTT CASRAELGNTEAFF
TRBD1 17 - TRBJ1-2 TRBV9 TGTGCCAGCAGCGTAGGCTCTGAGGGACAGGGGAACTATGGCTACACCTTC CASSVGSEGQGNYGYTF
- 15 few TRBJ2-7 TRBV10-3 TGTGCCATCAGTGGTGACACCACGGACCCCTACGAGCAGTACTTC CAISGDTTDPYEQYF
TRBD1 15 many TRBJ2-7 TRBV12-3/TRBV12-4 TGTGCCAGCAGTAGGGGACAGGGGGTGTCCTACGAGCAGTACTTC CASSRGQGVSYEQYF
- 17 - TRBJ1-1 TRBV7-2 TGTGCCAGCAGCCGGATCCCAGTCCCCCTGGGCAACAGTGAAGCTTTCTTT CASSRIPVPLGNSEAFF
- 16 - TRBJ1-3 TRBV5-1 TGCGCCAGCAGCCCTATTGGGGGAAAAAGTGGAAACACCATATATTTT CASSPIGGKSGNTIYF
- 14 many TRBJ2-2 TRBV6-2/TRBV6-3 TGTGCCAGCAGCCTCGGACTTCACACCGGGGAGCTGTTTTTT CASSLGLHTGELFF
- 14 many TRBJ2-5 TRBV13 TGTGCCAGCAGCTTGGGGGGCGCGGAGGAGACCCAGTACTTC CASSLGGAEETQYF
- 17 many TRBJ1-5 TRBV24-1 TGTGCCACCAGGGACAGAACCCGAGATTATAGCAATCAGCCCCAGCATTTT CATRDRTRDYSNQPQHF
TRBD2 15 many TRBJ2-1 TRBV28 TGTGCCAGCAGCCGAGGACTAGCGGGGGAAAATGAGCAGTTCTTC CASSRGLAGENEQFF
- 15 many TRBJ1-1 TRBV30 TGTGCCTGGAGTGGGCACCGAAGGGCGAACACTGAAGCTTTCTTT CAWSGHRRANTEAFF
- 15 few TRBJ1-3 TRBV14 TGTGCCAGCAGCCAGGACTCCTGGAGTGGAAACACCATATATTTT CASSQDSWSGNTIYF
TRBD2 15 many TRBJ2-1 TRBV20-1 TGCAGTGCTCCCACTAGCGGGAGGTGGAGGGATGAGCAGTTCTTC CSAPTSGRWRDEQFF
- 12 few TRBJ1-1 TRBV30 TGTGCCTGGAGTTTGGGCAGCGTAGTAGCTTTCTTT CAWSLGSVVAFF
- 16 many TRBJ2-6 TRBV13 TGTGCCAGCAGCAGAGGACCGCTCTCTGGGGCCAACGTCCTGACTTTC CASSRGPLSGANVLTF
- 13 few TRBJ2-1 TRBV7-9 TGTGCCAGCAGCCCAACCGCTAGATATGAGCAGTTCTTC CASSPTARYEQFF
- 16 many TRBJ2-3 TRBV11-2 TGTGCCAGCAGCTTCATTAAAGGAGAGAGCACAGATACGCAGTATTTT CASSFIKGESTDTQYF
TRBD2 16 - TRBJ2-1 TRBV6-2/TRBV6-3 TGTGCCAGCAGTTACTCGTCACTAGCGGGTTACAATGAGCAGTTCTTC CASSYSSLAGYNEQFF
- 14 few TRBJ1-2 TRBV28 TGTGCCAGCAGTTTATTGCGGGCGAACTATGGCTACACCTTC CASSLLRANYGYTF
TRBD2 14 - TRBJ2-2 TRBV28 TGTGCCAGCAGTCCGAGGGACTATACCGGGGAGCTGTTTTTT CASSPRDYTGELFF
- 11 - TRBJ1-2 TRBV20-1 TGCAGTGCTAGTGGGGACTATGGCTACACCTTC CSASGDYGYTF
TRBD1 16 - TRBJ2-3 TRBV13 TGTGCCAGCAGCTTCGACGGGACAGGGAAGACAGATACGCAGTATTTT CASSFDGTGKTDTQYF
- 16 few TRBJ1-4 TRBV25-1 TGTGCCAGCAGTGAATATAGAGGTGCAACTAATGAAAAACTGTTTTTT CASSEYRGATNEKLFF
- 13 many TRBJ1-2 TRBV2 TGTGCCAGCACGCAGGGTGGAGAGTATGGCTACACCTTC CASTQGGEYGYTF
- 14 - TRBJ2-7 TRBV3-1 TGTGCCAGCAGCCAATGGGAGACGGTCTACGAGCAGTACTTC CASSQWETVYEQYF
- 14 - TRBJ2-7 TRBV15 TGTGCCACCAGCAGAGGCACAAGCTCCTACGAGCAGTACTTC CATSRGTSSYEQYF
- 13 many TRBJ2-7 TRBV7-9 TGTGCCAGCAACTCTCCGGGGGCGTACGAGCAGTACTTC CASNSPGAYEQYF
- 14 many TRBJ2-3 TRBV27 TGTGCCAGCAGGCAATATAATCAGTGGGATACGCAGTATTTT CASRQYNQWDTQYF
- 14 - TRBJ1-2 TRBV5-6 TGTGCCAGCACCTGGGGAGGGGAGCACTATGGCTACACCTTC CASTWGGEHYGYTF
- 14 many TRBJ1-1 TRBV5-1 TGCGCCAGCAGCCCAGGGGACCCGAACACTGAAGCTTTCTTT CASSPGDPNTEAFF
TRBD2 14 many TRBJ2-7 TRBV28 TGTGCCAGCAGTCAAACTAGCGGGAGGGACGAGCAGTACTTC CASSQTSGRDEQYF
- 13 few TRBJ1-5 TRBV20-1 TGCAGTGCTAGAGGACCGATCAATCAGCCCCAGCATTTT CSARGPINQPQHF
TRBD2 16 few TRBJ2-7 TRBV29-1 TGCAGCGTCGTCCACCTTAGCGGGAGTTTCACCTACGAGCAGTACTTC CSVVHLSGSFTYEQYF
- 12 - TRBJ2-7 TRBV5-1 TGCGCCAGCAGCTACCCGACCTACGAGCAGTACTTC CASSYPTYEQYF
TRBD2 16 - TRBJ2-1 TRBV7-3 TGTGCCAGCAGCCCAACCGGGACTAGCGTCTTAAATGAGCAGTTCTTC CASSPTGTSVLNEQFF
- 16 - TRBJ2-4 TRBV9 TGTGCCAGCAGCGTAGGAGTATCCCTAGCCAAAAACATTCAGTACTTC CASSVGVSLAKNIQYF
- 12 once TRBJ2-7 TRBV5-1 TGCGCCAGCAGCTTGGCCGGGGCCGGGCAGTACTTC CASSLAGAGQYF
- 14 many TRBJ2-7 TRBV20-1 TGCAGTGCTTCGACAGGACCTTTTACCTACGAGCAGTACTTC CSASTGPFTYEQYF
- 13 - TRBJ2-7 TRBV18 TGTGCCAGCTCACCCGCCGGGGGCTCCGAGCAGTACTTC CASSPAGGSEQYF
TRBD2 18 many TRBJ2-1 TRBV2 TGTGCCAGCAGTGAAATCTATCTTAGTGCGGGAGGGGACTATGAGCAGTTCTTC CASSEIYLSAGGDYEQFF
TRBD1 14 - TRBJ1-4 TRBV25-1 TGTGCCAGCAGTTCCGGGACAGGTGCTGAAAAACTGTTTTTT CASSSGTGAEKLFF